The source of this T cell receptor (beta chain) is a study of PD-L1 blockade in urothelial cancer (dated by TCRdb to 2017 to 2019). Study-wide context: All patients started therapy at some point between 2014 and 2016 and received atezolizumab 1,200 mg intravenously every 3 weeks. About 90% of the roughly 30 patients were identified as males with urothelial cancer of bladder origin, and a prior smoking history was reported by 18 of 29 patients. In the same patients, pretreatment tumors underwent whole exome sequencing and RNA sequencing in addition to TCR sequencing. The study was an exploratory multi-omic analysis of somatic, immune and clinical correlates of response to PD-L1 blockade with atezolizumab in urothelial cancer. Blood samples were analyzed at two time points: 3 weeks after treatment start (second dose) and 6 weeks after treatment start. Patients had an ECOG performance status of 0 or 1 and had received between 0 and 3 prior chemotherapy regimens. Pretreatment tumor samples, along with matched peripheral blood serially collected before and after atezolizumab treatment, were subjected to TCR sequencing. Fewer than ten patients achieved durable clinical benefit and 15 to 20 did not. Just over 28 patients had pretreatment blood TCR-seq, around 25 had at least one posttreatment blood collection, and around 25 had tumor TCR-seq. Durable clinical benefit was defined as a progression-free survival longer than 6 months, and TCR features were additionally tested against progression-free survival and overall survival. Blood samples gave a median of about 150,000 T cells and under 85,000 unique TCRs, with a median clonality of 0.080. General findings and caveats noted by the study authors: A pretreatment peripheral blood TCR clonality below the median was linked to improved progression-free and overall survival. Because the sample size was small (n of about 29) and many of the analyses were exploratory, the results are meant to be hypothesis-generating. Greater expansion of tumor-associated TCR clones in peripheral blood 3 weeks after the start of treatment was observed in patients with durable benefit (n ≈ 22, p = 0.022).

This clone showed up just once. Its antigen specificity is not known. No base qualities exist here, and no much larger clone lies one base off it. In the germline V gene, CDR1 corresponds to KGHSH and CDR2 to LQKENI. The germline V end is reduced by 4 bases and the J end by 0 bases; junction bases left unmatched: 5. Reading from cysteine to phenylalanine, the CDR3 counts 15 amino acids. CDR3 DNA only is kept here, 45 bases in frame from base 1. A total of about 31 patients with locally advanced or metastatic urothelial carcinoma, treated at Memorial Sloan Kettering on a trial protocol, made up the cohort. Peripheral blood mononuclear cells were collected pretreatment and during treatment, with between 1 and 8 total time points per patient. The Qiagen DNeasy Blood extraction kit was used to purify genomic DNA from total PBMCs and tumor samples. PBMCs were collected pretreatment and during treatment, and were isolated and stored as previously described.

To estimate absolute template abundance from read counts, synthetic TCR analog templates were spiked into each PCR. TCRbeta CDR3 regions were amplified from genomic DNA with bias-controlled V and J gene primers using the immunoSEQ assay. Sequencing of rearranged TCRbeta segments was done at approximately 20X coverage. The authors' pipeline ran thus. Clustering was used to correct sequencing errors, and CDR3s were annotated against IMGT so that V, D and J genes could be assigned. Downstream analyses used only productive TCRbeta rearrangements, leaving out any out-of-frame or stop-codon sequences. To compute clonality, Shannon entropy was normalized by the log of the number of unique productive sequences and then subtracted from one. Clones differing between time points or between blood and tumor were identified by Fisher's exact test with Benjamini-Hochberg correction at adjusted p below 0.01. TCRdb retrieved this table from immuneACCESS and kept in-frame rearrangements only. Not all clones are present; in checked studies, unresolved V genes account for under half, and no reason is known for the remainder. V and J calls and clone size follow that table, whereas D and trimming were derived from the DNA. A total of 90,000 to 120,000 clones appear in this sample, approximately 85% of them only once. Jointly, the top ten make up 2% to 3% of the sample.

The chain employs TRBV18 and TRBJ2-5; the junction holds 7 bases that match TRBD1. The receptor's source is a man in his fifties with urothelial cancer. This sample comprised PBMCs, obtained around atezolizumab (anti-PD-L1) treatment. The bases read TGTGCCAGCTCACTAGTGGGACAGAACCAAGAGACCCAGTACTTC. Its translation reads: CASSLVGQNQETQYF.